This T cell receptor beta chain was recorded in a study of blood T cell repertoires in COVID-19. Study-level background: Sample material is recorded as cDNA or gDNA derived from T cells, B-cell-depleted T cells, or PBMCs.

As processed by the authors: Estimated nucleated cell counts came from reference gene primer amplification. Method: immunoSEQ multiplex PCR; TCRdb's copy keeps in-frame clones and lacks some. The V and J calls and clone size come from that table; D and trimming were worked out from the DNA. The table includes roughly 35,000 clones, 75% to 90% detected once. V lost 0 bases to trimming and J lost 9 bases, with 9 bases between them. CDR3 size: 13 residues. Germline V gives CDR1 SGHRS, CDR2 YFSETQ. The chain is built from TRBV5-1 and TRBJ1-4; D is ambiguous. The sequence was collected from an older man with acute or convalescent COVID-19. The material sequenced was peripheral blood. CDR3: CASSLEEGKKLFF. In nucleotides, the CDR3 is TGCGCCAGCAGCTTGGAGGAGGGTAAAAAACTGTTTTTT.